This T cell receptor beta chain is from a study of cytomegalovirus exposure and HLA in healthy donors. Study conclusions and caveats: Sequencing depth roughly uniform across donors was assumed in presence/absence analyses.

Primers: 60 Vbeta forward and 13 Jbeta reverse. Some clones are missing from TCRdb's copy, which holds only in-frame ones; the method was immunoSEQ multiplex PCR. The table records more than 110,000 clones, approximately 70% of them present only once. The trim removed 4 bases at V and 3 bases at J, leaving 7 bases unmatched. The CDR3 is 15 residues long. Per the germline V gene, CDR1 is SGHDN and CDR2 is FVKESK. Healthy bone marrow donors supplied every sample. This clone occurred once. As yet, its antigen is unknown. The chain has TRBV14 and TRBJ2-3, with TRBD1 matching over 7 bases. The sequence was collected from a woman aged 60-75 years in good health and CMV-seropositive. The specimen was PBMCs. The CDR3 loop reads CASSRTGEGTDTQYF. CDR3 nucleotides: TGTGCCAGCAGCCGAACAGGGGAAGGGACAGATACGCAGTATTTT.